These 5 T cell receptor beta chains originate from one sample sequenced in a study of cytomegalovirus exposure and HLA in healthy donors. Primers included in the PCR were 60 Vbeta and 13 Jbeta primers. The assay was immunoSEQ multiplex PCR, and TCRdb's table has in-frame clones only and misses some. In the table there are about 120,000 clones, 65% to 80% of which are singletons. Sequenced: PBMCs. The origin of the receptors is a man aged 18 to 29 in good health and CMV-seropositive.

J is TRBJ1-2 and V is TRBV4-1; TRBD1 matches 11 bases. Unmatched junction bases numbered 5, after V lost 7 bases and J lost 7 bases. Germline loops: CDR1 MGHRA, CDR2 YSYEKL. The CDR3 has 13 amino acids. DNA of the CDR3: TGCGCCAGCACCGGACAGGGGGCTGGTGGCTACACCTTC. It encodes CASTGQGAGGYTF.

The V call is TRBV10-3, the J call TRBJ1-1; 8 bases align to TRBD1. This CDR3 comprises 15 residues. The germline V gene encodes CDR1 ENHRY and CDR2 SYGVKD. The ends lost 0 bases at V and 5 bases at J; junction bases unmatched: 5. The chain's CDR3 is CAISESQGARTEAFF. CDR3 sequence (DNA): TGTGCCATCAGTGAGTCGCAGGGGGCGCGGACTGAAGCTTTCTTT.

The V and J genes are TRBV18 and TRBJ1-2; D gene uncertain. Germline loops: CDR1 KGHSH, CDR2 LQKENI. CDR3 length: 12 residues. V dropped 6 bases and J dropped 5 bases, with 10 bases sitting between them. This chain's CDR3 is CASSPTGYGYTF. CDR3 DNA sequence: TGTGCCAGCTCCCCAACGGGGTATGGCTACACCTTC.

The chain combines TRBV18 with TRBJ2-7, with D unclear. Trimming removed 4 bases from V and 2 bases from J, with 12 bases in between. CDR1 and CDR2 (germline): KGHSH, LQKENI. The CDR3 consists of 14 residues. The CDR3 nucleotides read TGTGCCAGCTCACTACCGACAAACACCTACGAGCAGTACTTC. Its protein product is CASSLPTNTYEQYF.

This chain links TRBV9 with TRBJ2-5; D possibly corresponds to TRBD2 (7 bases). The CDR3 loop spans 14 amino acids. V was trimmed by 4 bases and J by 5 bases, leaving 15 bases between them. Germline V CDR1 and CDR2: SGDLS, YYNGEE. CDR3 in DNA: TGTGCCAGCAGCCCCCATGGGGGGGGCGAGACCCAGTACTTC. Protein: CASSPHGGGETQYF.